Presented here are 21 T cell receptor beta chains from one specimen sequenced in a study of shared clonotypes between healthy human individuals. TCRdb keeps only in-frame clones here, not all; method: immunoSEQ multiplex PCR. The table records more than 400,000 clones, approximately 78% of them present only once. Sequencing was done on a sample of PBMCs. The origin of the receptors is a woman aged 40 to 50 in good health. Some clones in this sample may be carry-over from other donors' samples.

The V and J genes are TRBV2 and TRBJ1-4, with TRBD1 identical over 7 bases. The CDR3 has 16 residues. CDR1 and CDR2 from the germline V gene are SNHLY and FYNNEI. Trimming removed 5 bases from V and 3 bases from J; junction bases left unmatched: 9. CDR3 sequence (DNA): TGTGCCAGCAGTCGGGACAGTCCTGCGGCTAATGAAAAACTGTTTTTT. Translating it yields CASSRDSPAANEKLFF.

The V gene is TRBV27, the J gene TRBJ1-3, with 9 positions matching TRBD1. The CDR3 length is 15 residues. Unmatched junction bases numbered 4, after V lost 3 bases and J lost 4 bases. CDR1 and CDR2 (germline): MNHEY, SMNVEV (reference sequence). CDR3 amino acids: CASSLGQGLGNTIYF. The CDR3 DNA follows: TGTGCCAGCAGTTTGGGACAGGGCCTCGGAAACACCATATATTTT.

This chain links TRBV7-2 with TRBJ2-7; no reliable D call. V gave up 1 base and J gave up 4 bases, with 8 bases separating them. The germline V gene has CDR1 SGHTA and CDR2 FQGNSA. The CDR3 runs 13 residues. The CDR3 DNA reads TGTGCCAGCAGCTTAGGGGCTTTGTACGAGCAGTACTTC. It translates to CASSLGALYEQYF.

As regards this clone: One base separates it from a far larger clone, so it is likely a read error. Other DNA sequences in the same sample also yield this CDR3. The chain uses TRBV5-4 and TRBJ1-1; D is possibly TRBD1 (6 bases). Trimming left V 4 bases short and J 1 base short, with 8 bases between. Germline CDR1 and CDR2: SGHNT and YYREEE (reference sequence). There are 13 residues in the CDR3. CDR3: CASSPGQNTEAFF. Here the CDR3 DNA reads TGTGCCAGCAGCCCGGGACAGAACACTGAAGCTTTCTTT.

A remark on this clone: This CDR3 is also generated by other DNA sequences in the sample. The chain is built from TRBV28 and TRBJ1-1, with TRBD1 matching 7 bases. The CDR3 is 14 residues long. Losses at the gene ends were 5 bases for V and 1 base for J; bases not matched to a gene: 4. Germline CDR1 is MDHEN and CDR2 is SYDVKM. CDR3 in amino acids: CASSPTGKNTEAFF. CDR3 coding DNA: TGTGCCAGCAGTCCGACAGGGAAGAACACTGAAGCTTTCTTT.

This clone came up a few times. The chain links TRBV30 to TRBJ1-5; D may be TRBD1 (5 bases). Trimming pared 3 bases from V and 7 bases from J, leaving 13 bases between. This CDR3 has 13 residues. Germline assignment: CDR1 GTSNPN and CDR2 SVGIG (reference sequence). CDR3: CAWSQGLGQPQHF. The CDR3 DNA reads TGTGCCTGGAGCCAGGGTTTGGGGCAGCCCCAGCATTTT.

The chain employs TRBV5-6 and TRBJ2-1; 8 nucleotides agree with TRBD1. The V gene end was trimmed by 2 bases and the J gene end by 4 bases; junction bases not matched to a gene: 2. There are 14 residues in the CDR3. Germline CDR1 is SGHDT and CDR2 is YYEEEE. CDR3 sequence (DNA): TGTGCCAGCAGCTTTAGGGACAGGTACAATGAGCAGTTCTTC. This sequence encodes CASSFRDRYNEQFF.

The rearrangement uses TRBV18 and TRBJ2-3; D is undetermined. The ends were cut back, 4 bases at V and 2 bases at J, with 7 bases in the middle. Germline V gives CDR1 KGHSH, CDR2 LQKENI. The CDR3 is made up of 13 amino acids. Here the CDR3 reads CASSHPNTDTQYF. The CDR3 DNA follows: TGTGCCAGCTCACACCCAAACACAGATACGCAGTATTTT.

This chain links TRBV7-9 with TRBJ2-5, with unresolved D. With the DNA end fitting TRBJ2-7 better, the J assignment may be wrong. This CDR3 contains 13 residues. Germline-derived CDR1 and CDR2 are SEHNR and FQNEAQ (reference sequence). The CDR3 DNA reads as TGTGCCAGCAGCTTAACGTTTTCTTACGAGCAGTACTTC. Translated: CASSLTFSYEQYF.

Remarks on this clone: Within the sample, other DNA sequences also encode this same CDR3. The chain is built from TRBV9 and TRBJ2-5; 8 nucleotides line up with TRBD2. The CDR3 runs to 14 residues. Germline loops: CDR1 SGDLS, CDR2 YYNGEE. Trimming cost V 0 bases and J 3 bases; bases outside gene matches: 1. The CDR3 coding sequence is TGTGCCAGCAGCGTAGTGGGACTAGAAGAGACCCAGTACTTC. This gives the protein CASSVVGLEETQYF.

The CDR3 DNA sequence: TGCAGCGTTGAGTACGGAAGCAATGAGCAGTTCTTC. Translated, it gives CSVEYGSNEQFF. The chain joins TRBV29-1 to TRBJ2-1; D is unresolved. CDR3 size: 12 residues. V dropped 3 bases and J dropped 6 bases, with 9 bases sitting between them. Germline V gene lookup returns CDR1 SQVTM and CDR2 ANQGSEA.

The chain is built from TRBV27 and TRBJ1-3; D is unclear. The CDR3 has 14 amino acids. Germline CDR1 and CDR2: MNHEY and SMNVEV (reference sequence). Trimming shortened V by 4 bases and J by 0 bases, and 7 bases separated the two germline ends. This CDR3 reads CASSSRYSGNTIYF. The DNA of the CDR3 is TGTGCCAGCAGTTCCCGGTACTCTGGAAACACCATATATTTT.

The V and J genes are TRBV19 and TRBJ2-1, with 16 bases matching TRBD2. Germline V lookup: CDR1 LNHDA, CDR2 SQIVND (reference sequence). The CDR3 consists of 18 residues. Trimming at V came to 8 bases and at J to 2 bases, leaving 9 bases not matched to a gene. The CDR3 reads CASRHSGTSGRAYNEQFF. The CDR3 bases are TGTGCCAGTCGACACTCCGGGACTAGCGGGAGGGCCTACAATGAGCAGTTCTTC.

CDR3 residues: CAWSEGAGELFF. The CDR3 nucleotides read TGTGCCTGGAGTGAGGGGGCCGGGGAGCTGTTTTTT. The chain has TRBV30 and TRBJ2-2, with D tentatively TRBD1 (6 bases). The V gene lost 1 base and the J gene lost 6 bases, with 6 bases spanning the gap. The CDR3 extends over 12 amino acids. Germline V gene data show CDR1 as GTSNPN and CDR2 as SVGIG (reference sequence).

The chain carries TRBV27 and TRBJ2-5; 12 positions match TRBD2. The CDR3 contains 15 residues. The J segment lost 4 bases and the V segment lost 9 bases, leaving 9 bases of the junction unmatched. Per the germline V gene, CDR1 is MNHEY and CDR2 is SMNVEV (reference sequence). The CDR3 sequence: CARRTSGTSGETQYF. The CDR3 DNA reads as TGTGCCAGGCGGACTAGCGGGACGTCCGGAGAGACCCAGTACTTC.

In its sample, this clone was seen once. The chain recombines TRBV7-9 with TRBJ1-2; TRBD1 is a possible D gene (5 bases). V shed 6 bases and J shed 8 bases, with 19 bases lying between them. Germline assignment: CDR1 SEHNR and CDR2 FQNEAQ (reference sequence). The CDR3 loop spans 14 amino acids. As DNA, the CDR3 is TGTGCCAGCAGTTCCGGGACCGCCCGGTGGGGCTACACCTTC. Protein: CASSSGTARWGYTF.

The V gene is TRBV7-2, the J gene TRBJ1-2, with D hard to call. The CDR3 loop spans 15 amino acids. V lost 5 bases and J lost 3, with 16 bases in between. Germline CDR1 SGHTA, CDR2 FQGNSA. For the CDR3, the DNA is TGTGCCAGCAGCCTAAACCAGTACAATGACTATGGCTACACCTTC. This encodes CASSLNQYNDYGYTF.

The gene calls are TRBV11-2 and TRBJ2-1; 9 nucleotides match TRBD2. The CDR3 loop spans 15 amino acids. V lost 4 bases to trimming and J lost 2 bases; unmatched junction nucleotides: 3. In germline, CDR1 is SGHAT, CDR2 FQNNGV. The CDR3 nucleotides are TGTGCCAGCAGCTCGACTAGCGGACCCTACAATGAGCAGTTCTTC. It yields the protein CASSSTSGPYNEQFF.

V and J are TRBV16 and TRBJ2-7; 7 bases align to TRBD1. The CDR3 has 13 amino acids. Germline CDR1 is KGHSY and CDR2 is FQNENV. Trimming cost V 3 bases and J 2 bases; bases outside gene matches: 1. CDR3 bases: TGTGCCAGCAGCCAGGGGACAGCCTACGAGCAGTACTTC. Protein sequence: CASSQGTAYEQYF.

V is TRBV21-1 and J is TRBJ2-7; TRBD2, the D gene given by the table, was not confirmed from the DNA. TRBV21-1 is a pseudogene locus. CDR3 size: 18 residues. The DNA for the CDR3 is TGTGCCAGCAGCAGAAGGACTAGCGGTAGATTCGTACCCTACGAGCAGTACTTC. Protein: CASSRRTSGRFVPYEQYF.

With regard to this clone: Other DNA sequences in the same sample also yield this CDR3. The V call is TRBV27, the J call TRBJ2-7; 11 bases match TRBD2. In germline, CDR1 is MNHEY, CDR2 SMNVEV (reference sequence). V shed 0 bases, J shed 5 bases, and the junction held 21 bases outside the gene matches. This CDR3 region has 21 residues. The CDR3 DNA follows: TGTGCCAGCAGTTTATCGCCCGACCCCTACGGCCCTAGCGGGAGGCCCCACGAGCAGTACTTC. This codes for CASSLSPDPYGPSGRPHEQYF.